These T cell receptor beta chains were read from a single sample in a study of cytomegalovirus exposure and HLA in healthy donors. Profiling relied on immunoSEQ multiplex PCR, and the TCRdb table lists in-frame clones only, not all of them. This repertoire shows some 180,000 clones, around 73% found once; its top ten account for roughly 3%. Sequencing used PBMCs. The receptor source for this set is a woman aged 30 to 39 in good health and CMV-seronegative. CDR3s include the opening cysteine and the closing phenylalanine or tryptophan.

J gene	V gene	CDR3 length	CDR3 protein
TRBJ1-3	TRBV30	13	CAWNSIIGNTIYF
TRBJ2-5	TRBV30	13	CAWSDRAASTQYF
TRBJ1-1	TRBV23-1	16	CASSTWTALLDTEAFF
TRBJ1-6	TRBV5-1	16	CASSLGPQGLNSPLHF
TRBJ1-6	TRBV6-1	14	CASSENGMSSPLHF
TRBJ2-3	TRBV5-6	15	CASSLVLAGADTQYF
TRBJ2-1	TRBV9	15	CASSPTSGAYNEQFF
TRBJ1-5	TRBV21-1	20	CASSKDSGGQGFLWNQPQHF
TRBJ2-7	TRBV30	15	CAWRRAGAGAYEQYF
TRBJ2-7	TRBV2	15	CASSEVRLAGGPQYF
TRBJ1-2	TRBV19	14	CASSIGVRERGYTF
TRBJ1-4	TRBV19	15	CASSIIPGLGEKLFF
TRBJ2-5	TRBV18	15	CASSRSTGGEETQYF
TRBJ2-5	TRBV28	13	CASRFRYQETQYF
TRBJ1-1	TRBV7-9	15	CASSGVGGGFTEAFF
TRBJ2-3	TRBV4-2	16	CASRRSGSGDTDTQYF
TRBJ1-2	TRBV27	13	CASSLSPSGGYPF
TRBJ1-3	TRBV9	14	CAGSLRGSGNTIYF
TRBJ1-2	TRBV27	19	CASSFLAATDGQINYGYTF